This TCR beta chain was identified during a study of Tregs in tolerant kidney transplant recipients. Overall study findings and caveats: This study did not directly address biological reproducibility. Activated donor B cell expansion appeared to reveal the most relevant donor-specific TCRbeta repertoire.

Concerning this clone itself: Its antigen is not known.

Profiled with immunoSEQ multiplex PCR; TCRdb holds only in-frame clones, not every one. The table lists some 14,000 clones, roughly nine tenths of them singletons, with over 10% in the top ten. This CDR3 contains 16 residues. Per the germline V gene, CDR1 is SGHRS and CDR2 is YFSETQ. Trimming pared 2 bases from V and 0 bases from J, leaving 14 bases between. This rearrangement joins TRBV5-1 to TRBJ2-5, with TRBD2 as a possible D gene (6 bases). This receptor was obtained from a human donor in good health. Source material: CD8+ T cells from blood. The CDR3 DNA follows: TGCGCCAGCAGCTTTGGGAGGAGGGGATACCAAGAGACCCAGTACTTC. Its translation is CASSFGRRGYQETQYF.